This TCR beta chain was obtained from a study of cytotoxic CD8 clonotypes in ibrutinib-treated CLL. Points from the study as a whole: Sustained-remission patients were sampled at one set of times and progressing patients at different ones. The clonality rise at ibrutinib response reflected private clonotype expansion.

The assay was immunoSEQ multiplex PCR, and TCRdb's table has in-frame clones only and misses some. The sample shows about 140,000 clones, 60% to 85% of them seen only once. Comments on this clone: Antigen unknown.

The specimen was PBMCs, collected after 24 months of ibrutinib treatment. The sequence was obtained from a human donor with chronic lymphocytic leukemia.

Here the CDR3 reads CATSSGSDYEKLFF. The CDR3 DNA reads as TGTGCCACCAGCAGCGGCAGCGACTATGAAAAACTGTTTTTT. This chain connects TRBV15 to TRBJ1-4; no reliable D call. There are 14 residues in the CDR3. Germline V lookup: CDR1 LNHNV, CDR2 YYDKDF (reference sequence). With 3 bases removed from V and 6 bases from J, the gap between germline ends came to 11 bases.